One TCR beta chain is described in this entry. This clonotype was recorded a few times. This receptor's antigen is unknown. Base qualities were left out, and no much larger clone turns up one base away. The sample belongs to a study of spatial heterogeneity in lung cancer (dated by TCRdb to about 2019). As for the study more broadly: Beta-chain transcripts were consistently detected in greater numbers than alpha-chain transcripts, which likely reflected higher beta-chain transcript abundance. TCR transcript counts in tumor regions correlated strongly with a T cell transcriptional module score from matched bulk RNA-seq. In the raw uncorrected reads, each unique combination of TCR and UMI appeared more than ten times on average. In non-small cell lung cancer, the study quantitatively compared TCR alpha and beta repertoires across several tumor regions, matched nontumor lung, and blood. The study linked features of the TCR repertoire to counts of nonsynonymous mutations, which were determined by whole-exome sequencing of tumor tissue. At surgery, roughly 220 tumor regions, 61 to 65 matched nontumor lung samples and 56 PBMC samples were TCR-sequenced for both alpha and beta chains.

Paper-wide results and their limitations: TCR-seq coverage of tumor T cells was estimated to be only roughly 7.3% for alpha chains and roughly 13% for beta chains. Counts of ubiquitous and regional expanded TCRs were found to correlate with counts of ubiquitous and regional nonsynonymous mutations, respectively. Additional single-cell paired TCR alpha and beta sequencing was considered necessary to confirm, at a functional level, the hypothesis that regional TCRs recognize regional mutations. A correlation was observed between the number of expanded intratumoral alpha and beta TCRs and the tumor nonsynonymous mutation count.

Library prep was done by 5' RACE. TCRdb records NextSeq 500 as the sequencer. The TCR library protocol attached a unique molecular identifier to each TCR cDNA molecule to allow correction of PCR and sequencing errors. Regarding the original processing steps: TCR identification, UMI-based error correction and CDR3 extraction were all carried out with Decombinator tools. Expanded TCRs were defined as those above a frequency of 2 per 1,000, corresponding to the top 1% of the tumor frequency distribution. Expanded tumor TCRs were classed as regional if statistically deemed absent (corrected P<0.05) from at least one tumor region, otherwise ubiquitous. Renyi diversity was calculated using the R vegan package after each repertoire was subsampled 100 times to 5,000 TCRs. CDR3 similarity networks were built from amino acid triplet string-kernel similarity, with CDR3s being connected when pairwise similarity was above 0.82. TCRdb reworked the public reads: Q25 trimming with fastp, MiXCR clone assembly, productive beta chains retained. Each CDR3 protein appears once, grouped with its most common genes and DNA. The V and J calls and clone size come from TCRdb's table, not from the authors' own analysis. In all, the sample holds about 8,100 distinct CDR3 sequences, and 12% of those were seen once. The ten largest clonotypes hold approximately 10% of the sample.

Interpreted using the paper, the time point label stands for: sample taken at primary tumor resection. Samples were obtained from 72 patients with early-stage, untreated non-small cell lung cancer from the lung TRACERx cohort. For TCR sequencing, whole RNA was extracted from tumor and nontumor lung tissue, or from cryopreserved PBMC samples, and no cell sorting was done. Only patients for whom sufficient RNA was available from at least two tumor regions were selected for TCR sequencing. Before being selected, tumor and adjacent nontumor lung specimens were reviewed by a lung pathologist. CDR1 and CDR2 are read off the germline V gene as KGHSH and LQKENI. Trimming accounts for 0 bases at V and 6 bases at J, while the number of junction bases matched to no gene is 0. Including the terminal cysteine and phenylalanine, the CDR3 comprises 14 residues. Just the 42-base CDR3 DNA is kept, in frame starting at base 1.

The source material was lung tumor tissue, sampled at surgery. The chain employs TRBV18 and TRBJ1-4; the central 8 bases match TRBD1. The clonotype comes from a male donor with early-stage non-small cell lung cancer. The encoded CDR3 is CASSPPTGDEKLFF. The nucleotides read TGTGCCAGCTCACCACCGACAGGGGATGAAAAACTGTTTTTT.